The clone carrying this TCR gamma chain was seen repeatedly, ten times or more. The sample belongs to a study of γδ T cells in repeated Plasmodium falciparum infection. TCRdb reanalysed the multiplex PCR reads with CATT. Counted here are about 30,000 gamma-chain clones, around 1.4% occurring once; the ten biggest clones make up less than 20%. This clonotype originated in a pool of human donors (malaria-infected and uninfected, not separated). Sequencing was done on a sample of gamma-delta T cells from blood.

Here the CDR3 DNA reads TGTGCCACCTGGGGACGGGCCAGGGGGAGTGATTGGATCAAGACGTTT. Amino acid sequence: CATWGRARGSDWIKTF. The V and J genes are TRGV2 and TRGJP2. The CDR3 runs 16 residues. From germline, CDR1 is EGSNGY and CDR2 YDSYNSKV. Trimming took 5 bases from V and 5 from J; bases not matched to a gene: 14.